This TCR beta chain was recovered during a study of blood T cell repertoires in COVID-19. About the study: There were acute and convalescent COVID-19 samples, and they came from the United States, Italy and Spain. T cells, B-cell-depleted T cells, or PBMCs supplied cDNA or gDNA.

Original data processing: The authors estimated nucleated cell counts from reference gene primer amplification. The method was immunoSEQ multiplex PCR; TCRdb's version includes in-frame clones alone and lacks a portion of them. V, J and clone size are taken as reported in that table, and D and trimming were inferred from the DNA itself. The data show over 250,000 clones, 88% seen once. This clone has just one count. The CDR3 is 14 residues long. CDR1 and CDR2 (germline): LNHDA, SQIVND (reference sequence). The germline V and J ends were trimmed by 5 bases and 14 bases, with 24 bases remaining between them.

The specimen was peripheral blood. The clonotype comes from a man between 60 and 75 years old who had recovered from COVID-19. This chain joins TRBV19 and TRBJ1-2; maybe TRBD1 (5 bases). The CDR3, as DNA: TGTGCCAGTAGTGGGGCCAGTACTGCCTCTACGAATACCTTC. It specifies CASSGASTASTNTF.